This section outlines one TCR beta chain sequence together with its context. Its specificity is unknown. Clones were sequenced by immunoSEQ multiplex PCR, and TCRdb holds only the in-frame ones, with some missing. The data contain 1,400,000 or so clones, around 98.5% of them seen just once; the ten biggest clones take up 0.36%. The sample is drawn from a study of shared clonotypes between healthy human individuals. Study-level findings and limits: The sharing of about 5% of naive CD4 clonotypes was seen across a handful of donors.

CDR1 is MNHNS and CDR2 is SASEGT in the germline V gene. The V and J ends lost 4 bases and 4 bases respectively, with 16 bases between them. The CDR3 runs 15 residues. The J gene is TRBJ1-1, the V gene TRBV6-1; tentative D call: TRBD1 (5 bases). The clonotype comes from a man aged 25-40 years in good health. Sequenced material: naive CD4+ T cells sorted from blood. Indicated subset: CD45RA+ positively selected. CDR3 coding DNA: TGTGCCAGCAGTGTTTTATCAGGGCGTAGCACTGAAGCTTTCTTT. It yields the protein CASSVLSGRSTEAFF.